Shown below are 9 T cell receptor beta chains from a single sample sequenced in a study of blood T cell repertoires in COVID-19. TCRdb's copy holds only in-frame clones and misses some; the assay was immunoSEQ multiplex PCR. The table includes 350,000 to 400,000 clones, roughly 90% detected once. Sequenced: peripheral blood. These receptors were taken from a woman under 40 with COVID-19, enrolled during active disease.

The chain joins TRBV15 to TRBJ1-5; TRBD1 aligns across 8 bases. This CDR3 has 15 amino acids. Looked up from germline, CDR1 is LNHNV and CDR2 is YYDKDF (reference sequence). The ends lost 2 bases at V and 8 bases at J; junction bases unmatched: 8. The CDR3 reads CATSRTGGEVEPQHF. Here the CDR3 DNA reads TGTGCCACCAGCAGAACAGGGGGTGAAGTCGAGCCCCAGCATTTT.

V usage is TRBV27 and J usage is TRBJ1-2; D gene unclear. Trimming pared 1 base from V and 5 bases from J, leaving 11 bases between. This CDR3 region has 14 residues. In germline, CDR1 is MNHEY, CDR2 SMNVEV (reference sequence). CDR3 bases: TGTGCCAGCAGTTTATGGCCAGGATTATATGGCTACACCTTC. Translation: CASSLWPGLYGYTF.

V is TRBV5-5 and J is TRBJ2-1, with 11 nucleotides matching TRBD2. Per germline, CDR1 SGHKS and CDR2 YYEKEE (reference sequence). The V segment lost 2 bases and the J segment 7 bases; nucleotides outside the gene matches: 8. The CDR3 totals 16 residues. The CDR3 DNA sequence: TGTGCCAGCAGCTTACTAGCGGGGGCAAGAGGGAATGAGCAGTTCTTC. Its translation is CASSLLAGARGNEQFF.

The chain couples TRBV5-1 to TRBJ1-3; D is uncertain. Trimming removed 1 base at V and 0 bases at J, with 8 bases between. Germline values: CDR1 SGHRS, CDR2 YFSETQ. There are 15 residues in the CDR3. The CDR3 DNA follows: TGCGCCAGCAGCTTGAACGGGATCTCTGGAAACACCATATATTTT. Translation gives CASSLNGISGNTIYF.

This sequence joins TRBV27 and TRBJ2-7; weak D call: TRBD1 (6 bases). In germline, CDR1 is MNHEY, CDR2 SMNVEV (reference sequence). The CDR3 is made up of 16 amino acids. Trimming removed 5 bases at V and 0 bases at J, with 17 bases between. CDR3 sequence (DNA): TGTGCCAGCAGTCCTCGACGCACAGGGACCTCCTACGAGCAGTACGTC. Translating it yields CASSPRRTGTSYEQYV.

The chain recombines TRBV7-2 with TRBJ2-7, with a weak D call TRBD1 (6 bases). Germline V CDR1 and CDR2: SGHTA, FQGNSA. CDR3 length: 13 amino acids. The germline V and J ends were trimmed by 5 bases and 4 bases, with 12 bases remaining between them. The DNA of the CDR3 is TGTGCCAGCAGCCCCGGACAGCAGTACGAGCAGTACGTC. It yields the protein CASSPGQQYEQYV.

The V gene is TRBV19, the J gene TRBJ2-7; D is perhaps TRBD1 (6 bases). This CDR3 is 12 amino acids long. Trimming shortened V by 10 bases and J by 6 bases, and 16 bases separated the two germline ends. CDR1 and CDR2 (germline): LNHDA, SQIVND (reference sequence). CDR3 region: CATQGSVREQYF. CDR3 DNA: TGTGCCACCCAGGGGTCGGTTCGCGAGCAGTACTTC.

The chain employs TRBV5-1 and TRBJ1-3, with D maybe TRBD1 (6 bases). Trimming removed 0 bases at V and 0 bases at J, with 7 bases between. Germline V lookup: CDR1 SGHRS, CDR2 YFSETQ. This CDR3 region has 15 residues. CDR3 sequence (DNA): TGCGCCAGCAGCTTGGCGGACAGCTCTGGAAACACCATATATTTT. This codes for CASSLADSSGNTIYF.

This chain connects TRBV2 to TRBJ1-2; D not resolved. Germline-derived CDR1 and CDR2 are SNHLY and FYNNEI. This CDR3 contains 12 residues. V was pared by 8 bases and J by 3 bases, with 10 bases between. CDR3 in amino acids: CASGETDYGYTF. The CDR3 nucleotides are TGTGCCAGCGGGGAGACGGACTATGGCTACACCTTC.